This T cell receptor beta chain stems from a study of T-cell reconstitution after alpha-beta-depleted transplantation in children. The authors prepared the TCRbeta library with unique molecular identifiers. TCRdb used MiXCR to reprocess the PCR reads, holding one entry per CDR3 protein. The data contain about 830,000 distinct CDR3 sequences, 15% to 20% of them seen just once; the ten biggest clones take up around 5%. The V end lost 2 bases, the J end lost 10 bases, and 9 bases lay between the germline ends. This CDR3 spans 12 amino acids. Germline CDR1 KGHSH, CDR2 LQKENI. Study results and limitations: T-cell numbers and diversity one year post-transplant derived largely from freshly generated T cells. At day 60, the high TCRbeta diversity found in some patients originated from recipient T cells and thymic progenitors that had survived. Several hundred expanded graft clones reportedly gave rise to the alpha-beta T cells present about two months after transplant.

As regards this clonotype: Its antigen is unidentified.

The V gene is TRBV18, the J gene TRBJ2-1; no clear D gene. Sequencing used PBMCs, mostly from graft donor cells, obtained 360 days after TCRalphabeta/CD19-depleted stem cell transplant. The clonotype was recovered from a male patient under 18 who had a stem cell transplant for acute lymphoblastic leukemia, so the T cells may come from the graft donor. This CDR3 is CASSPVSLEQFF. DNA of the CDR3: TGTGCCAGCTCACCAGTTTCGTTAGAGCAGTTCTTC.